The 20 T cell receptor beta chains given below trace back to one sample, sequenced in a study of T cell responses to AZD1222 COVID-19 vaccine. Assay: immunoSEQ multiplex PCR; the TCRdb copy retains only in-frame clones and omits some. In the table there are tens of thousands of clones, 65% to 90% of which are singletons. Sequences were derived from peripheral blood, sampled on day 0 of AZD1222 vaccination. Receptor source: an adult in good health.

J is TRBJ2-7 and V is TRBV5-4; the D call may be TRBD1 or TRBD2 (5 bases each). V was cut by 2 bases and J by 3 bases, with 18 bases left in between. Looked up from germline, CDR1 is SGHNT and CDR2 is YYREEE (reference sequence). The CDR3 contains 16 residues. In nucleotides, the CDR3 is TGTGCCAGCAGCTTAAAATCCGGGACGCTTATCTACGAGCAGTACTTC. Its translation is CASSLKSGTLIYEQYF.

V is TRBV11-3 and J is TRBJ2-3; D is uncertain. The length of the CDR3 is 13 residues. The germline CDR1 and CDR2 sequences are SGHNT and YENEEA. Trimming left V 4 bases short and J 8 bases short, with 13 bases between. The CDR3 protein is CASSSSLSATQYF. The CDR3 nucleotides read TGTGCCAGCAGCTCCTCCCTCTCCGCTACGCAGTATTTT.

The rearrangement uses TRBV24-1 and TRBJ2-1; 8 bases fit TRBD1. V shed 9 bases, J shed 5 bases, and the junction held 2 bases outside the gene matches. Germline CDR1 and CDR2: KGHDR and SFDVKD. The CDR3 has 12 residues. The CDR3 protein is CATGQGNNEQFF. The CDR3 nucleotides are TGTGCCACCGGACAGGGCAACAATGAGCAGTTCTTC.

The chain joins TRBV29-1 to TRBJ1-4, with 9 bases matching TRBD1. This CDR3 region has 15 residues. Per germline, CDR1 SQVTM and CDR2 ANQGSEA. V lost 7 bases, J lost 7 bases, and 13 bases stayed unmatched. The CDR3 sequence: CSAGGLTGGSEKLFF. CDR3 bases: TGCAGCGCTGGAGGGCTGACAGGGGGAAGTGAAAAACTGTTTTTT.

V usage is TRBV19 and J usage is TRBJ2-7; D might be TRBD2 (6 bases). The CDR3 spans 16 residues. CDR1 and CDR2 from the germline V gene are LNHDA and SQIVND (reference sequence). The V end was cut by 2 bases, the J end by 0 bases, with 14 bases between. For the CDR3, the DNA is TGTGCCAGTAGTATAAGTCGTGCGACTAGCTCCTACGAGCAGTACTTC. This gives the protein CASSISRATSSYEQYF.

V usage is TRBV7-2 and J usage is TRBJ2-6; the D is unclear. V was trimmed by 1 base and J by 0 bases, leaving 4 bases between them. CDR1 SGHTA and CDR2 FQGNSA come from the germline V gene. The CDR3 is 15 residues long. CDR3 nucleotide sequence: TGTGCCAGCAGCTTAGAACCCTCTGGGGCCAACGTCCTGACTTTC. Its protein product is CASSLEPSGANVLTF.

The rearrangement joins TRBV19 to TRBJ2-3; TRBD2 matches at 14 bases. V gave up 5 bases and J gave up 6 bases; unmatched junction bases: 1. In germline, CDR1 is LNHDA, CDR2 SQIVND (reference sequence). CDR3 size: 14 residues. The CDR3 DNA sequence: TGTGCCAGTAGTCGGACTAGCGGGGGGGATACGCAGTATTTT. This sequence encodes CASSRTSGGDTQYF.

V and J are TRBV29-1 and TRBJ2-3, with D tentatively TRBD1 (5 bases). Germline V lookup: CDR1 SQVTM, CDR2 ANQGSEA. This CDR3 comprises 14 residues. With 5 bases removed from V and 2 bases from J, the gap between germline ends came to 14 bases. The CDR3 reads CSVLADTSTDTQYF. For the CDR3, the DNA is TGCAGCGTTCTGGCGGACACCTCCACAGATACGCAGTATTTT.

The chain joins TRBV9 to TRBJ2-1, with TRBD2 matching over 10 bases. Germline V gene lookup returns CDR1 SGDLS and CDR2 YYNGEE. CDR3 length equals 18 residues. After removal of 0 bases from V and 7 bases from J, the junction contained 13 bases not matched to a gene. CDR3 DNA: TGTGCCAGCAGCGTAGGGTCTAGCGGGAGATGGGGAGGGAATGAGCAGTTCTTC. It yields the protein CASSVGSSGRWGGNEQFF. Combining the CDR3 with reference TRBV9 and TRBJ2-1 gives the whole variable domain DSGVTQTPKHLITATGQRVTLRCSPRSGDLSVYWYQQSLDQGLQFLIQYYNGEERAKGNILERFSAQQFPDLHSELNLSSLELGDSALYFCASSVGSSGRWGGNEQFFGPGTRLTVL.

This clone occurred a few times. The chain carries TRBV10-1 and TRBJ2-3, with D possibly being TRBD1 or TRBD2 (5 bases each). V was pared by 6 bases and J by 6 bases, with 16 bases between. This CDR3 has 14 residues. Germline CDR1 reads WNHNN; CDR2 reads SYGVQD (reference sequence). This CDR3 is CASSRDGLRDTQYF. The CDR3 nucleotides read TGCGCCAGCAGCCGGGACGGCCTCCGGGATACGCAGTATTTT.

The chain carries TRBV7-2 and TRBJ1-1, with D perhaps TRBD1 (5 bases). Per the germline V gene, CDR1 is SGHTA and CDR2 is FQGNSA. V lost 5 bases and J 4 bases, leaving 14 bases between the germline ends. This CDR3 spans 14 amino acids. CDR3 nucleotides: TGTGCCAGCAGCCCACCCCGGGGGGTCACTGAAGCTTTCTTT. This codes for CASSPPRGVTEAFF.

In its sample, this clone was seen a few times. In DNA, the CDR3 is TGTGCCAGCAGTCGTACACCCTACGAGCAGTACTTC. It yields the protein CASSRTPYEQYF. This sequence joins TRBV12-3 or TRBV12-4 and TRBJ2-7; D gene uncertain. The CDR3 loop spans 12 amino acids. Trimming cost V 5 bases and J 2 bases, with 7 bases left between them.

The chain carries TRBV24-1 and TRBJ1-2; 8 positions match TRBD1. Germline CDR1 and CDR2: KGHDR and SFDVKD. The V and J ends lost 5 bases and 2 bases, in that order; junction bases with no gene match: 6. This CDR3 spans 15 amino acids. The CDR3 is CATSGPTGANYGYTF. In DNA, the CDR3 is TGTGCCACCAGTGGCCCGACAGGGGCCAACTATGGCTACACCTTC.

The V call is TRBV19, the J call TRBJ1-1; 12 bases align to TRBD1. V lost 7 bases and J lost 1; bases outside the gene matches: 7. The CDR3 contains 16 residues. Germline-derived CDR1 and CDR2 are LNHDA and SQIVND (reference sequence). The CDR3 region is CASMGDRGPRNTEAFF. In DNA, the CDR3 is TGTGCCAGTATGGGGGACAGGGGGCCGAGGAACACTGAAGCTTTCTTT.

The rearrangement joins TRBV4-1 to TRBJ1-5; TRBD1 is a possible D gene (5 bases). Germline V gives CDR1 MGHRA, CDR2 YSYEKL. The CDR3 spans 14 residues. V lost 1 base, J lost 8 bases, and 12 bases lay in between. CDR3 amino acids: CASSQVLGTEPQHF. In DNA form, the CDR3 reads TGCGCCAGCAGCCAAGTCCTGGGGACTGAGCCCCAGCATTTT.

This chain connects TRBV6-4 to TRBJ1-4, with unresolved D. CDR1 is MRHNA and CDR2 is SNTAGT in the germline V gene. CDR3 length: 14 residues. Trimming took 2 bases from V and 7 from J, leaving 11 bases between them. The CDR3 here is CASSDREGGEKLFF. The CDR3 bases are TGTGCCAGCAGTGACCGGGAAGGCGGTGAAAAACTGTTTTTT.

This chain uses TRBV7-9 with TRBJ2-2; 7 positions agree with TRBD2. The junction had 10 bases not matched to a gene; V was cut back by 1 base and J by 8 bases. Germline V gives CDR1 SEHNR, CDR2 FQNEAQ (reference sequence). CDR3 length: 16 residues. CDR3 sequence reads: CASSLGTGTTYGELFF. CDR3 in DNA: TGTGCCAGCAGCTTAGGGACGGGGACTACTTATGGGGAGCTGTTTTTT.

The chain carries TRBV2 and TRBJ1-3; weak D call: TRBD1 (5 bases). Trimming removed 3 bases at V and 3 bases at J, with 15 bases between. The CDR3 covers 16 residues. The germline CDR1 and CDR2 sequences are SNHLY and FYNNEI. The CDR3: CASSDPGAGGGNTIYF. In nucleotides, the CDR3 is TGTGCCAGCAGTGACCCCGGGGCAGGCGGTGGAAACACCATATATTTT.

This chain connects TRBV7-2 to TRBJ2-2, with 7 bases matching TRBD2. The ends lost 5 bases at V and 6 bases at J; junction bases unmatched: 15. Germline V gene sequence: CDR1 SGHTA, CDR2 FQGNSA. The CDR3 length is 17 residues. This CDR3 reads CASSPFGAGEESGELFF. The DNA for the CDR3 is TGTGCCAGCAGCCCCTTTGGGGCGGGAGAGGAGTCCGGGGAGCTGTTTTTT.

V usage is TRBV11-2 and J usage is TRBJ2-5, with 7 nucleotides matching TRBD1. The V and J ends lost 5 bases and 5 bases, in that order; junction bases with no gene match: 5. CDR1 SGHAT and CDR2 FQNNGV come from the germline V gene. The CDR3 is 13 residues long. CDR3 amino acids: CASSRTGSETQYF. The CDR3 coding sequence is TGTGCCAGCAGCCGGACAGGTTCCGAGACCCAGTACTTC.